The 4 T cell receptor beta chains reported below all come from one sample, sequenced in a study. TCRdb analysed the 5' RACE reads with MiXCR anew, one entry per CDR3 protein. This table has about 53,000 distinct CDR3 sequences, roughly 22% appearing once. The sequenced material came from tumor-infiltrating naive CD4+ T cells sorted from the breast tumor. The subset here: naive CD4+ T cells, CD4+CD45RA+CD25-. These receptors all come from a female donor with breast cancer.

About this clonotype: A clone one base away is much larger, so this may be a read error. V gene TRBV7-2 combines with J gene TRBJ1-2; D not certain. Germline V gene sequence: CDR1 SGHTA, CDR2 FQGNSA. CDR3 length equals 14 residues. The CDR3 DNA reads TGTGCCAGCAACTTAACCGGTTTTAACTATGGCTACACCTTC. It specifies CASNLTGFNYGYTF. Full variable domain (rest looked up from reference TRBV7-2 and TRBJ1-2): GAGVSQSPSNKVTEKGKDVELRCDPISGHTALYWYRQSLGQGLEFLIYFQGNSAPDKSGLPSDRFSAERTGGSVSTLTIQRTQQEDSAVYLCASNLTGFNYGYTFGSGTRLTVV.

By share, this clonotype ranks as medium-sized. The chain is built from TRBV6-5 and TRBJ2-1, with D hard to call. V gave up 0 bases and J gave up 5 bases, with 14 bases separating them. CDR1 MNHEY and CDR2 SVGAGI come from the germline V gene. The CDR3 covers 16 residues. This chain's CDR3 is CASSYSHPPENNEQFF. The CDR3 DNA is TGTGCCAGCAGTTACTCGCATCCCCCAGAAAACAATGAGCAGTTCTTC.

This clonotype has a handful of counts. V is TRBV12-3 or TRBV12-4 and J is TRBJ2-3, with D possibly matching TRBD2 (6 bases). CDR3 length equals 14 residues. Trimming removed 4 bases at V and 2 bases at J, with 10 bases between. The CDR3, as DNA: TGTGCCAGCAGTTCGGGACTCCTCACAGATACGCAGTATTTT. Protein: CASSSGLLTDTQYF.

This clonotype came up a few times. V and J are TRBV5-1 and TRBJ2-3; 12 nucleotides match TRBD2. The germline gives CDR1 SGHRS, CDR2 YFSETQ. V lost 7 bases to trimming and J lost 5 bases; unmatched junction nucleotides: 5. The CDR3 loop spans 14 amino acids. The CDR3 region has the DNA TGCGCCAGCTCTCCACTAGCGGGAGGAGATACGCAGTATTTT. Encoded protein: CASSPLAGGDTQYF.